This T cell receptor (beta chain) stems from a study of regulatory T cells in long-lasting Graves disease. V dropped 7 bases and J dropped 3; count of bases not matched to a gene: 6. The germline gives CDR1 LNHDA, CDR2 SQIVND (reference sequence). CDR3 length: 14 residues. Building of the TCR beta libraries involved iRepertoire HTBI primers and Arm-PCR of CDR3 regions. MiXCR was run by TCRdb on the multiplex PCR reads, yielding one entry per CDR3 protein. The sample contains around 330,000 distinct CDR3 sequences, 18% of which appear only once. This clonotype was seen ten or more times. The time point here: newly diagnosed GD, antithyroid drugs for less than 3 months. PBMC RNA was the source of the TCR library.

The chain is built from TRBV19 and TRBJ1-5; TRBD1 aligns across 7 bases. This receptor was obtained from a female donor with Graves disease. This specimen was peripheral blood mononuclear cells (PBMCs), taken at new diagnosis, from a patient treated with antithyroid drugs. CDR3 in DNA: TGTGCCAGTACTCTGACAGGGCCCAATCAGCCCCAGCATTTT. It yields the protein CASTLTGPNQPQHF.